This is a list of T cell receptor beta chains from one sample in a study of T-cell memory formation after mild COVID-19. TCRdb recomputed calls from the 5' RACE reads with MiXCR, one row per CDR3 protein. The table includes around 30,000 distinct CDR3 sequences, around 10% detected once. Material for sequencing was PBMCs or a T cell subset sorted from them (not recorded which). These receptors were taken from an adult woman who had mild COVID-19 (a few samples of this study predate the infection). Cell type and time point are not known. The CDR3 runs from the conserved cysteine through the conserved F or W.

V,J,CDR3
TRBV9,TRBJ2-5,CASSVATAGETQYF
TRBV19,TRBJ2-1,CASSMGGDYNEQFF
TRBV6-5,TRBJ1-6,CASSIGTGNSPLHF
TRBV6-5,TRBJ2-5,CASSHQPQETQYF
TRBV20-1,TRBJ1-2,CSARPEGYGYTF
TRBV29-1,TRBJ2-3,CSAFAGVGLVDTQYF
TRBV27,TRBJ2-3,CASSLGDRGRGTDTQYF
TRBV7-9,TRBJ2-2,CASSRWTVNTGELFF
TRBV24-1,TRBJ2-2,CATSDRGGHETGELFF
TRBV19,TRBJ2-1,CASSISRGREQFF
TRBV7-2,TRBJ2-7,CASSLGRDYEQYF
TRBV20-1,TRBJ2-1,CSARVGAGGSNNEQFF
TRBV3-1,TRBJ2-7,CATGFAGRYEQYF
TRBV7-8,TRBJ1-2,CASSLVGTGDGYTF
TRBV5-6,TRBJ1-2,CASSWVKQIYGYTF
TRBV5-5,TRBJ1-1,CASSRVGANTEAFF
TRBV6-1,TRBJ2-5,CASSFLAESLGGTQYF
TRBV7-6,TRBJ1-1,CASSSATGSPEAFF
TRBV5-1,TRBJ2-2,CASSLVVRGPTGELFF
TRBV7-3,TRBJ2-7,CASSSGPTGEQYF
TRBV6-2/TRBV6-3,TRBJ2-7,CASSYSPGQGNDEQYF
TRBV9,TRBJ2-3,CASSPAGTSGSTDTQYF